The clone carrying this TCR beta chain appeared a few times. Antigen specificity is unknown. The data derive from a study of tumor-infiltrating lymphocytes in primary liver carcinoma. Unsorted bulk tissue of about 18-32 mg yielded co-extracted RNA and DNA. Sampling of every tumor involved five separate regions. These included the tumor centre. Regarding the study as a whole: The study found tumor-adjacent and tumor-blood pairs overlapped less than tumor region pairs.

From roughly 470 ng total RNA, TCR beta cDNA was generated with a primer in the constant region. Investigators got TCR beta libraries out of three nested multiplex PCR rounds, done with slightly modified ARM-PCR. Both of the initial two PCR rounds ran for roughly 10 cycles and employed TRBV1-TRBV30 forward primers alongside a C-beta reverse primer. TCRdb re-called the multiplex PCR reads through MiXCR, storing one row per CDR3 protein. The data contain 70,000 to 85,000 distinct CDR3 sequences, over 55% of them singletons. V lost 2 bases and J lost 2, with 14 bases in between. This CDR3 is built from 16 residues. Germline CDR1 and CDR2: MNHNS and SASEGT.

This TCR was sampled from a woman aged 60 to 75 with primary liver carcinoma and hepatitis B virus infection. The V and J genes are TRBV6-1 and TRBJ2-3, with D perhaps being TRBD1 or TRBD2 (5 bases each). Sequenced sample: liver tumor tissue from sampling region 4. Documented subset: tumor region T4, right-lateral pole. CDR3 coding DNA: TGTGCCAGCAGTGAAATAGGAGGACACTACACAGATACGCAGTATTTT. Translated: CASSEIGGHYTDTQYF.